One and the same sample provided the 20 T cell receptor beta chains below, sequenced in a study of OX40 agonist ivuxolimab in advanced cancers. Here immunoSEQ multiplex PCR was the method, and the copy in TCRdb shows in-frame clones only, minus some. The table shows roughly 61,000 clones, with over 80% occurring only once. The sequenced sample was CD4+ or CD8+ T cells sorted from blood, obtained in a trial of the OX40 agonist ivuxolimab. These receptors were collected from an adult with an advanced solid tumor such as melanoma, head and neck, liver or kidney cancer.

The chain combines TRBV7-9 with TRBJ2-7; either TRBD1 or TRBD2 may supply D (6 bases each). The CDR3 is 14 residues long. Germline CDR1 reads SEHNR; CDR2 reads FQNEAQ (reference sequence). V was shortened by 5 bases and J by 2 bases, with 13 bases between the two germline ends. Written as DNA, the CDR3 is TGTGCCAGCAGCGGGGGGCCATGGGCCTACGAGCAGTACTTC. This codes for CASSGGPWAYEQYF. Drawing the rest from reference TRBV7-9 and TRBJ2-7, the complete variable domain is DTGVSQNPRHKITKRGQNVTFRCDPISEHNRLYWYRQTLGQGPEFLTYFQNEAQLEKSRLLSDRFSAERPKGSFSTLEIQRTEQGDSAMYLCASSGGPWAYEQYFGPGTRLTVT.

The chain combines TRBV9 with TRBJ1-2; D unresolved. CDR3 length: 16 amino acids. V was trimmed by 4 bases and J by 0 bases, leaving 16 bases between them. Germline lookup yields CDR1 SGDLS and CDR2 YYNGEE. CDR3 sequence reads: CASSFRTGLSNYGYTF. The CDR3 nucleotides are TGTGCCAGCAGCTTCCGGACGGGTCTATCTAACTATGGCTACACCTTC.

This chain joins TRBV15 and TRBJ1-5, with D possibly TRBD1 on 6 matching bases. Trimming left V 6 bases short and J 4 bases short, with 16 bases between. CDR3 size: 15 residues. Per the germline V gene, CDR1 is LNHNV and CDR2 is YYDKDF (reference sequence). The CDR3 bases are TGTGCCACCAGACACGGGGGCAGCCCAAATCAGCCCCAGCATTTT. Protein: CATRHGGSPNQPQHF.

The rearrangement links TRBV7-2 to TRBJ1-6; 8 bases match TRBD1. The CDR3 extends over 14 amino acids. The V segment lost 5 bases and the J segment 9 bases; nucleotides outside the gene matches: 6. Germline assignment: CDR1 SGHTA and CDR2 FQGNSA. The DNA of the CDR3 is TGTGCCAGCAGCGCCCAGGACAGGGCTTCACCCCTCCACTTT. Translating gives CASSAQDRASPLHF. The full variable domain, its missing parts supplied by reference TRBV7-2 and TRBJ1-6, is GAGVSQSPSNKVTEKGKDVELRCDPISGHTALYWYRQSLGQGLEFLIYFQGNSAPDKSGLPSDRFSAERTGGSVSTLTIQRTQQEDSAVYLCASSAQDRASPLHFGNGTRLTVT.

The chain is built from TRBV7-6 and TRBJ1-2, with TRBD1 matching over 7 bases. The CDR3 runs 13 residues. Germline values: CDR1 SGHVS, CDR2 FNYEAQ. The trim removed 0 bases at V and 6 bases at J, leaving 1 base unmatched. The CDR3 loop reads CASSLAGGDGYTF. The CDR3 region has the DNA TGTGCCAGCAGCTTAGCAGGGGGCGATGGCTACACCTTC.

V is TRBV11-2 and J is TRBJ1-3; the D is unclear. Germline CDR1 is SGHAT and CDR2 is FQNNGV. The CDR3 covers 16 residues. V was trimmed by 1 base and J by 0 bases, leaving 10 bases between them. The CDR3 DNA follows: TGTGCCAGCAGCTTAGTAAGCCTCCTCTCTGGAAACACCATATATTTT. Residues: CASSLVSLLSGNTIYF.

The chain combines TRBV14 with TRBJ2-5, with unresolved D. The germline V gene encodes CDR1 SGHDN and CDR2 FVKESK. Trimming left V 4 bases short and J 2 bases short, with 8 bases between. This CDR3 spans 13 amino acids. The CDR3 sequence: CASSLRVQETQYF. The CDR3 region has the DNA TGTGCCAGCAGCCTTAGGGTGCAAGAGACCCAGTACTTC.

The chain recombines TRBV5-1 with TRBJ2-1, with TRBD2 identical over 9 bases. Germline CDR1 and CDR2: SGHRS and YFSETQ. The length of the CDR3 is 16 residues. Unmatched junction bases numbered 6, after V lost 1 base and J lost 4 bases. CDR3 in amino acids: CASSLSALAGYNEQFF. In DNA form, the CDR3 reads TGCGCCAGCAGCTTGTCGGCCCTAGCGGGATACAATGAGCAGTTCTTC.

The chain is built from TRBV9 and TRBJ2-2; 7 bases agree with TRBD1. Germline V gene lookup returns CDR1 SGDLS and CDR2 YYNGEE. There are 15 residues in the CDR3. Trimming took 6 bases from V and 2 from J; bases not matched to a gene: 7. CDR3 loop: CASTSTGSNTGELFF. Written as DNA, the CDR3 is TGTGCCAGCACCTCGACAGGGTCTAACACCGGGGAGCTGTTTTTT.

The chain has TRBV7-8 and TRBJ2-7; maybe TRBD2 (5 bases). The ends were cut back, 4 bases at V and 2 bases at J, with 15 bases in the middle. The CDR3 length is 15 residues. CDR1 and CDR2 from the germline V gene are SGHVS and FQNEAQ. CDR3 region: CASSSEGWSAYEQYF. As DNA, the CDR3 is TGTGCCAGCAGCTCCGAGGGATGGTCGGCCTACGAGCAGTACTTC.

The V and J genes are TRBV5-6 and TRBJ2-2; 8 bases are a match to TRBD1. CDR3 length equals 15 residues. The J segment lost 7 bases and the V segment lost 3 bases, leaving 8 bases of the junction unmatched. The germline V gene encodes CDR1 SGHDT and CDR2 YYEEEE. The CDR3 nucleotides read TGTGCCAGCAGCTCTCGGGACAGGCAAATCGGGGAGCTGTTTTTT. It is translated as CASSSRDRQIGELFF.

This sequence joins TRBV25-1 and TRBJ1-3; D is unclear. This CDR3 region has 13 residues. Looked up from germline, CDR1 is MGHDK and CDR2 is SYGVNS. V shed 1 base and J shed 5 bases, with 6 bases lying between them. The CDR3 here is CASSESLRNTIYF. Here the CDR3 DNA reads TGTGCCAGCAGTGAATCCTTGAGAAACACCATATATTTT.

The chain links TRBV6-5 to TRBJ2-7; 11 bases line up with TRBD1. CDR3 length: 13 amino acids. CDR1 and CDR2 from the germline V gene are MNHEY and SVGAGI. After removal of 10 bases from V and 6 bases from J, the junction contained 8 bases not matched to a gene. In DNA form, the CDR3 reads TGTGCCATCCGGGACAGGGGGATCGGCGAGCAGTACTTC. Its protein is CAIRDRGIGEQYF.

The chain carries TRBV6-5 and TRBJ1-5, with TRBD1 as a possible D gene (6 bases). CDR3 length: 11 residues. CDR1 and CDR2 from the germline V gene are MNHEY and SVGAGI. Trimming removed 7 bases from V and 7 bases from J, with 8 bases in between. CDR3: CASIGGQPQHF. The CDR3 DNA is TGTGCCAGCATAGGGGGGCAGCCCCAGCATTTT.

Only one count was recorded for this clone. The chain recombines TRBV6-4 with TRBJ2-5; 9 bases agree with TRBD2. Losses at the gene ends were 2 bases for V and 2 bases for J; bases not matched to a gene: 3. This CDR3 region has 15 residues. Germline V lookup: CDR1 MRHNA, CDR2 SNTAGT. The CDR3 reads CASSDQAGGQETQYF. CDR3 sequence (DNA): TGTGCCAGCAGTGACCAGGCGGGGGGGCAAGAGACCCAGTACTTC.

This chain links TRBV6-5 with TRBJ2-7; D is unclear. This CDR3 comprises 16 residues. The germline V gene has CDR1 MNHEY and CDR2 SVGAGI. V was clipped by 3 bases and J by 2 bases, with 17 bases between them. The CDR3 region has the DNA TGTGCCAGCAGTTATTCCCTTTTATCTGGGGCCTACGAGCAGTACTTC. It yields the protein CASSYSLLSGAYEQYF.

The chain joins TRBV6-1 to TRBJ2-7, with D perhaps matching TRBD1 or TRBD2 (5 bases each). The CDR3 loop spans 15 amino acids. V lost 6 bases, J lost 0 bases, and 15 bases lay in between. Germline V CDR1 and CDR2: MNHNS, SASEGT. CDR3 nucleotides: TGTGCCAGCAGAGCCCCTGGGACGGACTCCTACGAGCAGTACTTC. Protein sequence: CASRAPGTDSYEQYF.

The chain has TRBV10-3 and TRBJ2-5; 8 bases fit TRBD2. The V segment lost 5 bases and the J segment 2 bases; nucleotides outside the gene matches: 1. The CDR3 sequence is 13 residues long. From germline, CDR1 is ENHRY and CDR2 SYGVKD. CDR3 coding DNA: TGTGCCATCAGTTCTAGCGGGCAAGAGACCCAGTACTTC. Amino acid sequence: CAISSSGQETQYF.

This clone was counted at least ten times. The rearrangement joins TRBV4-1 to TRBJ2-7; no clear D gene. Germline CDR1 MGHRA, CDR2 YSYEKL. Trimming cost V 1 base and J 5 bases, with 18 bases left between them. This CDR3 spans 16 amino acids. The CDR3 nucleotides are TGCGCCAGCAGCCAAGGGCCAGCGAAGGGATTGGACGAGCAGTACTTC. Encoded protein: CASSQGPAKGLDEQYF.

Concerning this clone itself: One junction end does not reproduce the germline sequence, and a read error may be involved. The rearrangement uses TRBV19 and TRBJ2-5; D is perhaps TRBD1 or TRBD2 (5 bases each). CDR1 is LNHDA, CDR2 SQIVND, per germline (reference sequence). This CDR3 region has 13 residues. The CDR3 DNA is TGTGCCAGTAGTTGGGGGATTCAAGAGGCCCAGTACTTC. As protein: CASSWGIQEAQYF.